This T cell receptor beta chain came from a study of blood T cell repertoires in COVID-19. Clones were sequenced by immunoSEQ multiplex PCR, and TCRdb holds only the in-frame ones, with some missing. The sample has 110,000 to 150,000 clones; 85% to 90% are singletons. In germline, CDR1 is SQVTM, CDR2 ANQGSEA. There are 15 residues in the CDR3. V was shortened by 1 base and J by 5 bases, with 17 bases between the two germline ends. The sample comprised peripheral blood. V usage is TRBV29-1 and J usage is TRBJ1-2, with a tentative D call TRBD1 (6 bases). The TCR sequence derives from a woman aged 60 to 75 with acute or convalescent COVID-19. The CDR3 sequence: CSVEVRAGVAYGYTF. In DNA form, the CDR3 reads TGCAGCGTTGAAGTGCGGGCAGGGGTGGCGTATGGCTACACCTTC.